These T cell receptor beta chains were read from a single sample in a study of early T cells in non-severe SARS-CoV-2 infection. TCRdb reprocessed the 5' RACE reads with MiXCR, giving one entry per CDR3 protein. The sample carries about 84,000 distinct CDR3 sequences, roughly an eighth recorded once. Sequenced sample: whole blood. All receptors derive from an adult who was a healthcare worker with PCR-confirmed SARS-CoV-2 infection or an uninfected control (not recorded which). Each CDR3 is given with its conserved first and last residue. The order of the fields is V gene, D gene, J gene, clone size, CDR3 protein, CDR3 DNA. The D gene is left open where the match is weak. Rows give clone size only sometimes, using once, few, many, or a class for an expanded clone.

V gene: TRBV7-9
D gene: .
J gene: TRBJ2-1
clone size: many
CDR3 protein: CASSHLDSYNEQFF
CDR3 DNA: TGTGCCAGCAGCCATCTGGACAGCTACAATGAGCAGTTCTTC

V gene: TRBV21-1
D gene: .
J gene: TRBJ2-1
clone size: many
CDR3 protein: CASSQDSRNEQFF
CDR3 DNA: TGTGCCAGCAGCCAAGACAGCCGCAATGAGCAGTTCTTC

V gene: TRBV5-5
D gene: TRBD1
J gene: TRBJ1-1
clone size: few
CDR3 protein: CASSPGDRGAFF
CDR3 DNA: TGTGCCAGCAGCCCGGGAGACAGGGGTGCTTTCTTT

V gene: TRBV29-1
D gene: TRBD1
J gene: TRBJ2-7
clone size: many
CDR3 protein: CSARDRAGEQYF
CDR3 DNA: TGCAGCGCCCGGGACAGGGCTGGCGAGCAGTACTTC

V gene: TRBV20-1
D gene: TRBD2
J gene: TRBJ2-7
clone size: many
CDR3 protein: CSVVPSGTLSSYEQYF
CDR3 DNA: TGCAGTGTAGTTCCTAGCGGGACCCTGAGCTCCTACGAGCAGTACTTC

V gene: TRBV18
D gene: TRBD2
J gene: TRBJ2-3
clone size: many
CDR3 protein: CASSPQRGNLSSTDTQYF
CDR3 DNA: TGTGCCAGCTCACCACAGCGGGGAAACCTATCTAGCACAGATACGCAGTATTTT

V gene: TRBV2
D gene: .
J gene: TRBJ1-3
clone size: .
CDR3 protein: CASSEWDLRGNTIYF
CDR3 DNA: TGTGCCAGCAGTGAATGGGACCTCCGAGGAAACACCATATATTTT

V gene: TRBV20-1
D gene: .
J gene: TRBJ1-2
clone size: few
CDR3 protein: CSARPLDRDGYTF
CDR3 DNA: TGCAGTGCTAGGCCTCTAGATAGGGATGGCTACACCTTC

V gene: TRBV30
D gene: .
J gene: TRBJ2-1
clone size: many
CDR3 protein: CAWRGGSSYNEQFF
CDR3 DNA: TGTGCCTGGAGGGGTGGGAGCTCCTACAATGAGCAGTTCTTC

V gene: TRBV4-2
D gene: .
J gene: TRBJ1-1
clone size: many
CDR3 protein: CASGGLNTEAFF
CDR3 DNA: TGTGCCAGCGGTGGACTGAACACTGAAGCTTTCTTT

V gene: TRBV10-2
D gene: .
J gene: TRBJ1-6
clone size: .
CDR3 protein: CASSESAGRNSPLHF
CDR3 DNA: TGCGCCAGCAGTGAGTCGGCCGGAAGAAATTCACCCCTCCACTTT

V gene: TRBV29-1
D gene: .
J gene: TRBJ1-2
clone size: few
CDR3 protein: CSVEQTYGYTF
CDR3 DNA: TGCAGCGTCGAACAGACTTATGGCTACACCTTC

V gene: TRBV24-1
D gene: .
J gene: TRBJ2-7
clone size: few
CDR3 protein: CATSVGTEQYF
CDR3 DNA: TGTGCCACGTCAGTGGGGACCGAGCAGTACTTC

V gene: TRBV6-6
D gene: .
J gene: TRBJ2-7
clone size: few
CDR3 protein: CASTSRTSSYEQYF
CDR3 DNA: TGTGCCAGCACTTCCCGGACATCCTCCTACGAGCAGTACTTC

V gene: TRBV6-1
D gene: TRBD1
J gene: TRBJ1-5
clone size: .
CDR3 protein: CASSTTGGSNQPQHF
CDR3 DNA: TGTGCCAGCAGCACGACAGGGGGCAGCAATCAGCCCCAGCATTTT

V gene: TRBV18
D gene: TRBD2
J gene: TRBJ2-1
clone size: many
CDR3 protein: CASSPPGLDNEQFF
CDR3 DNA: TGTGCCAGCTCACCACCGGGACTAGACAATGAGCAGTTCTTC

V gene: TRBV18
D gene: .
J gene: TRBJ2-2
clone size: .
CDR3 protein: CASSPGRANTGELFF
CDR3 DNA: TGTGCCAGCTCACCGGGCAGGGCGAACACCGGGGAGCTGTTTTTT